This T cell receptor beta chain came from a study of cytomegalovirus exposure and HLA in healthy donors. In the PCR, 60 Vbeta and 13 Jbeta primers were used. Profiling relied on immunoSEQ multiplex PCR, and the TCRdb table lists in-frame clones only, not all of them. This sample has approximately 130,000 clones; about 73% occur once, and the top ten carry around 2.6%. Germline V CDR1 and CDR2: LNHDA, SQIVND (reference sequence). There are 14 residues in the CDR3. After removal of 6 bases from V and 5 bases from J, the junction contained 9 bases not matched to a gene. The clonotype originates from a human donor in good health. V gene TRBV19 combines with J gene TRBJ2-5, with 7 bases aligning to TRBD1. The sample taken for sequencing was PBMCs. The CDR3 loop is CASRPRQGKETQYF. The CDR3 bases are TGTGCCAGTAGGCCACGACAGGGAAAGGAGACCCAGTACTTC. Full variable domain (rest looked up from reference TRBV19 and TRBJ2-5): DGGITQSPKYLFRKEGQNVTLSCEQNLNHDAMYWYRQDPGQGLRLIYYSQIVNDFQKGDIAEGYSVSREKKESFPLTVTSAQKNPTAFYLCASRPRQGKETQYFGPGTRLLVL.